What follows are 29 T cell receptor beta chains derived from one specimen sequenced in a study of regulatory T cells in long-lasting Graves disease. Relying on iRepertoire HTBI primers and Arm-PCR of CDR3 regions, the team built TCR beta libraries. TCRdb re-called the multiplex PCR reads through MiXCR, storing one row per CDR3 protein. The table includes about 430,000 distinct CDR3 sequences, 15% detected once. Time point of the sample: newly diagnosed GD, antithyroid drugs for less than 3 months. RNA extracted from PBMCs served as the sequencing template. These data are also associated with another study on T cells in Graves' hyperthyroidism and ophthalmopathy.

The sample in question was peripheral blood mononuclear cells (PBMCs), obtained at new diagnosis, from a patient treated with antithyroid drugs. The receptors come from a woman aged 40 to 50 with Graves disease.

The J gene is TRBJ2-4, the V gene TRBV14; 11 bases fit TRBD1. Germline V CDR1 and CDR2: SGHDN, FVKESK. The V gene end was trimmed by 1 base and the J gene end by 6 bases; junction bases not matched to a gene: 2. The CDR3 is 15 residues long. The CDR3 DNA reads as TGTGCCAGCAGCCAAGGTGGGACAGGGGGAAACATTCAGTACTTC. Translation gives CASSQGGTGGNIQYF.

The chain links TRBV5-4 to TRBJ2-4; 7 nucleotides match TRBD1. Germline V CDR1 and CDR2: SGHNT, YYREEE (reference sequence). The V segment lost 4 bases and the J segment 3 bases; nucleotides outside the gene matches: 4. The CDR3 totals 14 residues. This CDR3 reads CASSPGTDKNIQYF. The CDR3 DNA follows: TGTGCCAGCAGCCCCGGGACAGACAAAAACATTCAGTACTTC.

This clonotype was counted ten times or more. The chain has TRBV27 and TRBJ2-1; D call uncertain. Trimming pared 2 bases from V and 0 bases from J, leaving 11 bases between. The CDR3 contains 16 residues. Germline V gene data show CDR1 as MNHEY and CDR2 as SMNVEV (reference sequence). As DNA, the CDR3 is TGTGCCAGCAGTTTAATGTCCCAGGCCTCCTACAATGAGCAGTTCTTC. Translation gives CASSLMSQASYNEQFF.

This clonotype has ten or more counts. This sequence joins TRBV2 and TRBJ1-2; possibly TRBD1 for D (5 bases). Trimming took 7 bases from V and 3 from J, leaving 15 bases between them. The germline CDR1 and CDR2 sequences are SNHLY and FYNNEI. The CDR3 runs 14 residues. CDR3 nucleotide sequence: TGTGCCAGCATGAGACAGTCGGGGGACTATGGCTACACCTTC. Translated, it gives CASMRQSGDYGYTF.

In this sample, this clonotype turned up many times. The rearrangement links TRBV28 to TRBJ1-4, with a possible D match to TRBD1 (5 bases). This CDR3 is built from 16 residues. Per the germline V gene, CDR1 is MDHEN and CDR2 is SYDVKM. Trimming removed 10 bases at V and 5 bases at J, with 23 bases between. This CDR3 reads CATGLGSGANNEKLFF. CDR3 in DNA: TGTGCCACTGGGTTGGGGTCCGGGGCAAACAATGAAAAACTGTTTTTT.

This clonotype has a count of ten or more. V and J are TRBV7-2 and TRBJ2-7, with D maybe TRBD2 (6 bases). The CDR3 consists of 17 residues. Germline CDR1 is SGHTA and CDR2 is FQGNSA. V lost 0 bases and J 3 bases, leaving 18 bases between the germline ends. CDR3 DNA: TGTGCCAGCAGCTTAGCGCTCGGGAGTGGGGCTGTCTACGAGCAGTACTTC. Protein sequence: CASSLALGSGAVYEQYF.

This clonotype was recorded at least ten times. This sequence joins TRBV20-1 and TRBJ2-7; 8 bases are a match to TRBD2. This CDR3 region has 15 residues. Germline loops: CDR1 DFQATT, CDR2 SNEGSKA (reference sequence). The trim removed 4 bases at V and 5 bases at J, leaving 13 bases unmatched. CDR3 in DNA: TGCAGTGCTATCCAGCGGGAGAGTAACTACGACGAGCAGTACTTC. Its protein is CSAIQRESNYDEQYF.

To note about this clonotype: This probably arose from a read error, given a far larger clone one base away. The chain recombines TRBV18 with TRBJ2-5; D is possibly TRBD2 (5 bases). Per the germline V gene, CDR1 is KGHSH and CDR2 is LQKENI. There are 11 residues in the CDR3. The CDR3 loop is CASSPVEERFF. The CDR3 nucleotides read TGTGCCAGCTCACCGGTCGAAGAGCGGTTCTTC.

This clonotype was recorded many times. The V and J genes are TRBV12-3 or TRBV12-4 and TRBJ2-2; TRBD2 agrees at 8 bases. V gave up 11 bases and J gave up 7 bases; unmatched junction bases: 12. This CDR3 spans 14 amino acids. CDR3 nucleotides: TGTGCCGGAAAAAAAGCGGGAGCGGACGGGGAGCTGTTTTTT. Translating it yields CAGKKAGADGELFF.

This clonotype appeared once. This could be a read error, since a much larger clone is one nucleotide away. CDR3 region: CASSPSSGSPYNEQLF. CDR3 sequence (DNA): TGTGCCAGCTCACCCTCTAGCGGGAGTCCCTACAATGAGCAGCTCTTC. This chain links TRBV18 with TRBJ2-5, with 10 bases identical to TRBD2. Germline V gene sequence: CDR1 KGHSH, CDR2 LQKENI. The CDR3 is 16 residues long.

This clonotype was picked up many times. V and J are TRBV6-1 and TRBJ1-4, with a tentative D call TRBD1 (5 bases). Per germline, CDR1 MNHNS and CDR2 SASEGT. CDR3 length equals 15 residues. V gave up 6 bases and J gave up 4 bases, with 15 bases separating them. DNA for the CDR3: TGTGCCAGCAGGGCCCCTCAGGGATTTAATGAAAAACTGTTTTTT. It translates to CASRAPQGFNEKLFF.

Many counts were recorded for this clonotype. The rearrangement joins TRBV19 to TRBJ1-5; D remains ambiguous. V gave up 9 bases and J gave up 5 bases, with 14 bases separating them. CDR1 and CDR2 from the germline V gene are LNHDA and SQIVND (reference sequence). This CDR3 is built from 13 residues. CDR3 nucleotides: TGTGCCAGCCGACACGACCGCTATCAGCCCCAGCATTTT. Translation gives CASRHDRYQPQHF.

This clonotype was detected only a few times. The chain couples TRBV15 to TRBJ2-2, with D maybe TRBD2 (6 bases). Germline CDR1 and CDR2: LNHNV and YYDKDF (reference sequence). V lost 3 bases and J 0 bases, leaving 14 bases between the germline ends. This CDR3 has 17 amino acids. CDR3 in amino acids: CATSSGTSLANTGELFF. As DNA, the CDR3 is TGTGCCACCAGCAGCGGGACTTCACTTGCGAACACCGGGGAGCTGTTTTTT.

The sample holds many counts of this clonotype. The J gene is TRBJ2-3, the V gene TRBV5-1; 12 bases fit TRBD2. The CDR3 loop spans 16 amino acids. With V trimmed by 1 base and J by 8 bases, 8 bases remained unmatched. The germline V gene encodes CDR1 SGHRS and CDR2 YFSETQ. CDR3 amino acids: CASSLQLAGGRVTQYF. CDR3 in DNA: TGCGCCAGCAGCTTGCAACTAGCGGGAGGTCGGGTTACGCAGTATTTT.

The chain is built from TRBV3-1 and TRBJ2-1; D unresolved. This CDR3 spans 15 amino acids. Trimming shortened V by 0 bases and J by 6 bases, and 12 bases separated the two germline ends. Germline V CDR1 and CDR2: LGHDT, YNNKEL (reference sequence). The CDR3 here is CASSQDQNLSNEQFF. In DNA, the CDR3 is TGTGCCAGCAGCCAAGATCAGAACCTAAGCAATGAGCAGTTCTTC.

The chain employs TRBV19 and TRBJ2-7, with 11 bases that match TRBD1. Germline V gene lookup returns CDR1 LNHDA and CDR2 SQIVND (reference sequence). Trimming took 0 bases from V and 5 from J; bases not matched to a gene: 9. The length of the CDR3 is 17 residues. Written as DNA, the CDR3 is TGTGCCAGTAGTATAGATCTCGGGACAGGGGGTCCCAACGAGCAGTACTTC. Amino acids: CASSIDLGTGGPNEQYF.

This chain's CDR3 is CASLHQLEGASGSLGELFF. The CDR3 coding sequence is TGCGCCAGTCTACATCAGTTGGAGGGCGCTAGCGGGAGTCTCGGGGAGCTGTTTTTT. The J gene is TRBJ2-2, the V gene TRBV5-1, with 10 positions matching TRBD2. Trimming at V came to 8 bases and at J to 7 bases, leaving 23 bases not matched to a gene. The CDR3 sequence is 19 residues long. Germline CDR1 reads SGHRS; CDR2 reads YFSETQ.

This clonotype has ten or more counts. The chain has TRBV6-1 and TRBJ2-2, with D unclear. Germline V CDR1 and CDR2: MNHNS, SASEGT. V gave up 3 bases and J gave up 4 bases, with 12 bases separating them. The CDR3 sequence is 15 residues long. In DNA form, the CDR3 reads TGTGCCAGCAGTGACCTCACTCGAGGCACCGGGGAGCTGTTTTTT. Amino acid sequence: CASSDLTRGTGELFF.

This clonotype was seen at least ten times. This chain uses TRBV27 with TRBJ1-1; D unresolved. CDR1 is MNHEY, CDR2 SMNVEV, per germline (reference sequence). This CDR3 spans 16 amino acids. V was trimmed by 1 base and J by 10 bases, leaving 22 bases between them. The DNA for the CDR3 is TGTGCCAGCAGTTTATTGCCCAGCCAAACATCGCGGGCAGCTTTCTTT. Translated, it gives CASSLLPSQTSRAAFF.

This clonotype appeared a few times. The DNA for the CDR3 is TGTGCCAGCAGTTTATGGGCGGGAGGGCAGTTCTTC. Translated: CASSLWAGGQFF. The rearrangement joins TRBV28 to TRBJ2-1; 8 bases are shared with TRBD2. This CDR3 is 12 amino acids long. V was pared by 0 bases and J by 12 bases, with 1 base of the junction left unmatched. CDR1 is MDHEN and CDR2 is SYDVKM in the germline V gene.

This clonotype has just a few counts. CDR3 DNA: TGTGCCAGCAGCTTAGTTTTGGGAACTAGCGAGGCAGATACGCAGTATTTT. This gives the protein CASSLVLGTSEADTQYF. The chain has TRBV7-2 and TRBJ2-3; TRBD2 matches at 7 bases. Germline V gives CDR1 SGHTA, CDR2 FQGNSA. Trimming removed 1 base from V and 4 bases from J; junction bases left unmatched: 11. This CDR3 is 17 amino acids long.

This clonotype has at least ten counts. The V gene is TRBV11-2, the J gene TRBJ2-5; 8 bases line up with TRBD2. Germline V gives CDR1 SGHAT, CDR2 FQNNGV. The ends lost 5 bases at V and 2 bases at J; junction bases unmatched: 10. The CDR3 loop spans 16 amino acids. The CDR3, as DNA: TGTGCCAGCAGCGTGGCCCCCGGGAGGGGTCAAGAGACCCAGTACTTC. It translates to CASSVAPGRGQETQYF.

This clonotype was observed at least ten times. The V gene is TRBV12-3 or TRBV12-4, the J gene TRBJ1-5, with D possibly matching TRBD1 (5 bases). V lost 1 base to trimming and J lost 2 bases, with 21 bases between them. The CDR3 contains 19 residues. The CDR3 is CASSLGGLFRLGGNQPQHF. DNA for the CDR3: TGTGCCAGCAGTTTAGGCGGGTTATTCCGCCTGGGGGGCAATCAGCCCCAGCATTTT.

This clonotype has only a few counts. The genes are TRBV2 and TRBJ2-3; 14 positions agree with TRBD2. V gave up 7 bases and J gave up 4 bases; unmatched junction bases: 4. The CDR3 runs to 15 residues. Germline CDR1 SNHLY, CDR2 FYNNEI. The CDR3 loop is CASKGLAGVADTQYF. The CDR3 DNA reads as TGTGCCAGCAAGGGACTAGCGGGAGTTGCAGATACGCAGTATTTT.

The V gene is TRBV19, the J gene TRBJ2-1, with D possibly being TRBD2 (5 bases). This CDR3 contains 12 residues. Trimming pared 4 bases from V and 6 bases from J, leaving 7 bases between. Germline CDR1 is LNHDA and CDR2 is SQIVND (reference sequence). This chain's CDR3 is CASSNRGNEQFF. CDR3 DNA: TGTGCCAGTAGTAACCGGGGCAATGAGCAGTTCTTC. Looking up the rest from reference TRBV19 and TRBJ2-1 gives the full variable domain: DGGITQSPKYLFRKEGQNVTLSCEQNLNHDAMYWYRQDPGQGLRLIYYSQIVNDFQKGDIAEGYSVSREKKESFPLTVTSAQKNPTAFYLCASSNRGNEQFFGPGTRLTVL.

This clonotype was seen ten or more times. The rearrangement joins TRBV28 to TRBJ2-1; 9 nucleotides line up with TRBD1. The CDR3 covers 14 residues. J was trimmed by 4 bases and V by 4 bases; bases with no gene match: 2. Germline V gene sequence: CDR1 MDHEN, CDR2 SYDVKM. The CDR3 spells CASSWTGEYNEQFF. CDR3 sequence (DNA): TGTGCCAGCAGTTGGACAGGGGAATACAATGAGCAGTTCTTC.

This clonotype occurred many times. V gene TRBV20-1 combines with J gene TRBJ2-3; 9 nucleotides agree with TRBD2. The CDR3 has 15 amino acids. Germline V gene lookup returns CDR1 DFQATT and CDR2 SNEGSKA (reference sequence). Trimming at V came to 4 bases and at J to 1 base, leaving 6 bases not matched to a gene. CDR3 amino acids: CSATPSSGGTDTQYF. CDR3 bases: TGCAGTGCTACTCCGTCTAGCGGGGGCACAGATACGCAGTATTTT.

The CDR3 bases are TGTGCCGGGAGGACAGACATCACAGATACGCAGTATTTT. Protein: CAGRTDITDTQYF. The chain is built from TRBV7-9 and TRBJ2-3; D could derive from TRBD1 or TRBD2 (6 bases each). This CDR3 spans 13 amino acids. With 11 bases removed from V and 2 bases from J, the gap between germline ends came to 14 bases. From germline, CDR1 is SEHNR and CDR2 FQNEAQ (reference sequence).

On this clonotype: At one end the junction does not follow the germline gene, possibly because of a read error. This rearrangement joins TRBV28 to TRBJ2-7; 9 positions agree with TRBD1. The length of the CDR3 is 15 residues. CDR1 MDHEN and CDR2 SYDVKM come from the germline V gene. The CDR3 DNA reads TGTGCCAGCAGTTTAGTGGGACAGGGATCCTGCGAGCAGTACTTC. It codes for CASSLVGQGSCEQYF. Filled out from reference TRBV28 and TRBJ2-7, the complete variable domain reads DVKVTQSSRYLVKRTGEKVFLECVQDMDHENMFWYRQDPGLGLRLIYFSYDVKMKEKGDIPEGYSVSREKKERFSLILESASTNQTSMYLCASSLVGQGSCEQYFGPGTRLTVT.